The subject of this entry is one T cell receptor (beta chain). Its antigen remains unknown. It was with 60 Vbeta and 13 Jbeta primers that the PCR ran. Sequenced by immunoSEQ multiplex PCR; TCRdb stores in-frame clones only, minus some. The sample consists of 200,000 to 250,000 clones, around nine tenths of them appearing once. Though nominally healthy at sampling, donors likely had unrecorded immune exposures. These data originate in a study of cytomegalovirus exposure and HLA in healthy donors. Notes on the study in general: Sequencing likely generated an artifact that appeared as a cluster of highly shared sequence variants. Clonal expansion was found to be greater in HLA-associated TCR beta chains than in equally common others in a later analysis. Later analysis suggested most CMV-associated TCR beta chains were HLA-restricted.

Trimming pared 3 bases from V and 2 bases from J, leaving 17 bases between. The germline V gene encodes CDR1 SGHVS and CDR2 FNYEAQ. The CDR3 is made up of 16 amino acids. This receptor was identified in a woman under 30 in good health and CMV-seronegative. The specimen sequenced was PBMCs. The chain carries TRBV7-6 and TRBJ2-7; maybe TRBD1 (6 bases). CDR3 loop: CASSLESGEGTYEQYF. CDR3 nucleotides: TGTGCCAGCAGCTTGGAGTCAGGGGAAGGAACCTACGAGCAGTACTTC.